The 27 T cell receptor beta chains below come from one sample, sequenced in a study of regulatory T cells in long-lasting Graves disease. The time point here: persistent/refractory GD, antithyroid drugs over 5 years with positive TRAb. From PBMCs, RNA was extracted and then used to make the TCR library. CDR3-region Arm-PCR and iRepertoire HTBI primers produced the TCR beta libraries. TCRdb re-derived calls from the multiplex PCR reads in MiXCR, one entry per CDR3 protein. This table holds around 340,000 distinct CDR3 sequences, 15% to 20% found once. The sample here was peripheral blood mononuclear cells (PBMCs), taken when the disease was refractory, from a patient treated with antithyroid drugs. These receptor sequences come from a female donor with Graves disease.

The gene calls are TRBV5-1 and TRBJ1-3; D remains unclear. V lost 1 base and J 2 bases, leaving 10 bases between the germline ends. Germline V gene lookup returns CDR1 SGHRS and CDR2 YFSETQ. The CDR3 runs 15 residues. DNA of the CDR3: TGCGCCAGCAGCTTGAGCTGGGCGACTGGAAACACCATATATTTT. Translating it yields CASSLSWATGNTIYF.

This chain connects TRBV4-1 to TRBJ1-1; TRBD1 aligns across 7 bases. CDR1 is MGHRA and CDR2 is YSYEKL in the germline V gene. CDR3 length: 16 amino acids. V gave up 4 bases and J gave up 0 bases; unmatched junction bases: 8. The CDR3 coding sequence is TGCGCCAGCAGCCGAAGGGGACAGAACATGAACACTGAAGCTTTCTTT. Protein sequence: CASSRRGQNMNTEAFF.

The table lists this clonotype with many counts. This rearrangement joins TRBV6-2 or TRBV6-3 to TRBJ1-6, with 7 bases that match TRBD1. This CDR3 spans 17 amino acids. Trimming at V came to 7 bases and at J to 3 bases, leaving 12 bases not matched to a gene. CDR1 is MNHEY, CDR2 SVGEGT, per germline. CDR3 amino acids: CASNPKDRTNYNSPLHF. The CDR3 nucleotides are TGTGCCAGCAACCCAAAGGACAGGACCAACTATAATTCACCCCTCCACTTT.

There are a few counts of this clonotype. The J gene is TRBJ1-1, the V gene TRBV20-1; a weak D match, TRBD1 (6 bases). With 3 bases removed from V and 2 bases from J, the gap between germline ends came to 13 bases. Germline lookup yields CDR1 DFQATT and CDR2 SNEGSKA (reference sequence). The CDR3 length is 14 residues. The DNA of the CDR3 is TGCAGTGCTAGCTTCGGGGGCCGAAACACTGAAGCTTTCTTT. Translated, it gives CSASFGGRNTEAFF.

The chain recombines TRBV18 with TRBJ1-5, with D tentatively TRBD1 (6 bases). CDR3 size: 14 residues. CDR1 KGHSH and CDR2 LQKENI come from the germline V gene. V was trimmed by 4 bases and J by 1 base, leaving 8 bases between them. The CDR3 DNA reads TGTGCCAGCTCACATGGACAGAGCAATCAGCCCCAGCATTTT. It encodes CASSHGQSNQPQHF.

This clonotype has only a few counts. This chain links TRBV19 with TRBJ1-5; no clear D. The CDR3 has 15 residues. V was pared by 5 bases and J by 3 bases, with 14 bases between. CDR1 LNHDA and CDR2 SQIVND come from the germline V gene (reference sequence). The CDR3 sequence is CASSSYDTYNQPQHF. The CDR3 DNA reads TGTGCCAGTAGTTCCTACGACACTTACAATCAGCCCCAGCATTTT.

For the CDR3, the DNA is TGTGCCACATGCCATACCATGAACACTGAAGCTTTCTTT. Its translation: CATCHTMNTEAFF. The chain combines TRBV6-2 or TRBV6-3 with TRBJ1-1; unclear D gene. The CDR3 totals 13 residues. Trimming removed 10 bases at V and 0 bases at J, with 12 bases between. Germline values: CDR1 MNHEY, CDR2 SVGEGT.

V is TRBV30 and J is TRBJ1-2; D not resolved. Trimming left V 1 base short and J 9 bases short, with 9 bases between. CDR3 length equals 11 residues. Looked up from germline, CDR1 is GTSNPN and CDR2 is SVGIG (reference sequence). CDR3 protein: CAWSGGLRYTF. The CDR3 DNA is TGTGCCTGGAGTGGTGGTCTCCGCTACACCTTC.

V is TRBV7-3 and J is TRBJ2-5; tentatively, D is TRBD1 (5 bases). The CDR3 has 13 residues. The germline gives CDR1 SGHTA, CDR2 FQGTGA. V lost 1 base and J lost 9, with 12 bases in between. In nucleotides, the CDR3 is TGTGCCAGCAGCTTAATGGTAACAGGTGCCCAGTACTTC. This gives the protein CASSLMVTGAQYF.

This clonotype showed up many times. The V and J genes are TRBV19 and TRBJ1-5; the D gene is possibly TRBD1 (5 bases). Trimming removed 9 bases from V and 0 bases from J, with 21 bases in between. Germline CDR1 and CDR2: LNHDA and SQIVND (reference sequence). CDR3 size: 17 residues. The CDR3 reads CASREWGQGNSNQPQHF. CDR3 in DNA: TGTGCCAGCCGCGAGTGGGGTCAGGGAAATAGCAATCAGCCCCAGCATTTT.

This clonotype was seen ten or more times. The V call is TRBV15, the J call TRBJ1-2, with 9 bases that match TRBD1. CDR1 is LNHNV and CDR2 is YYDKDF in the germline V gene (reference sequence). The CDR3 has 17 residues. Germline trimming cut 1 base from V and 0 bases from J; bases unmatched to any gene: 6. CDR3 bases: TGTGCCACCAGCAGAGGGGACAGGGTGCCGTCTAACTATGGCTACACCTTC. Protein: CATSRGDRVPSNYGYTF.

This clonotype was observed at least ten times. The J gene is TRBJ2-5, the V gene TRBV20-1, with D unclear. The CDR3 is 14 amino acids. The germline V gene has CDR1 DFQATT and CDR2 SNEGSKA (reference sequence). The V and J ends lost 0 bases and 4 bases respectively, with 12 bases between them. In nucleotides, the CDR3 is TGCAGTGCTAGAGATATGCGGCGTGCAGAGACCCAGTACTTC. It encodes CSARDMRRAETQYF.

This clonotype was counted many times. Being one base from a much bigger clone, this may be a read error. The chain uses TRBV7-3 and TRBJ2-7; 10 bases line up with TRBD1. The germline V gene has CDR1 SGHTA and CDR2 FQGTGA. The CDR3 extends over 14 amino acids. With V trimmed by 5 bases and J by 5 bases, 6 bases remained unmatched. The chain's CDR3 is CASSPGTGVDEQYF. CDR3 bases: TGTGCCAGCAGCCCCGGGACAGGGGTCGACGAGCAGTACTTC.

In this sample, this clonotype turned up many times. The genes are TRBV10-2 and TRBJ1-1; D unclear. Trimming removed 5 bases at V and 3 bases at J, with 7 bases between. The CDR3 consists of 12 residues. Germline V lookup: CDR1 WSHSY, CDR2 SAAADI. This CDR3 reads CASSNSHTEAFF. The DNA of the CDR3 is TGCGCCAGCAGTAACAGCCACACTGAAGCTTTCTTT.

This clonotype was seen at least ten times. The chain recombines TRBV7-2 with TRBJ2-7, with 9 positions matching TRBD1. The length of the CDR3 is 15 residues. Germline CDR1 reads SGHTA; CDR2 reads FQGNSA. Trimming removed 5 bases from V and 4 bases from J; junction bases left unmatched: 9. CDR3 protein: CASSPRDRALYEQYF. CDR3 DNA: TGTGCCAGCAGCCCCCGGGACAGGGCCCTTTACGAGCAGTACTTC.

This clonotype was recorded at least ten times. The V call is TRBV3-1, the J call TRBJ1-6; 9 nucleotides agree with TRBD1. The germline CDR1 and CDR2 sequences are LGHDT and YNNKEL (reference sequence). This CDR3 has 15 amino acids. Trimming removed 4 bases from V and 5 bases from J; junction bases left unmatched: 3. CDR3 in DNA: TGTGCCAGCAGCCCCGGGACAGGGAATAATTCACCCCTCCACTTT. Its protein product is CASSPGTGNNSPLHF.

This clonotype was counted a few times. The V call is TRBV6-9, the J call TRBJ1-1, with 8 bases identical to TRBD1. The length of the CDR3 is 15 residues. V gave up 3 bases and J gave up 3 bases; unmatched junction bases: 6. Per the germline V gene, CDR1 is MNHGY and CDR2 is SVAAGI. CDR3 protein: CASSYLQGVDTEAFF. The CDR3 DNA is TGTGCCAGCAGTTACTTACAGGGGGTTGACACTGAAGCTTTCTTT.

This clonotype has ten or more counts. The chain employs TRBV20-1 and TRBJ2-5; tentatively, D is TRBD2 (5 bases). Germline CDR1 is DFQATT and CDR2 is SNEGSKA (reference sequence). CDR3 length equals 12 residues. V lost 4 bases and J lost 5, with 11 bases in between. CDR3 sequence: CSATDRGETQYF. CDR3 coding DNA: TGCAGTGCTACGGACCGCGGGGAGACCCAGTACTTC.

This clonotype has only a few counts. V and J are TRBV6-1 and TRBJ2-2; TRBD1 agrees at 11 bases. With 7 bases clipped from V and 7 bases from J, the junction kept 8 bases outside the gene matches. The CDR3 is made up of 15 amino acids. Germline V CDR1 and CDR2: MNHNS, SASEGT. CDR3 nucleotides: TGTGCCAGCAAGGAGAGGGACAGGGGGGACGGGGAGCTGTTTTTT. Protein sequence: CASKERDRGDGELFF.

This clonotype was counted only a few times. The rearrangement uses TRBV6-1 and TRBJ1-2; D perhaps matches TRBD1 (6 bases). The ends were cut back, 1 base at V and 5 bases at J, with 14 bases in the middle. This CDR3 comprises 15 residues. The germline V gene has CDR1 MNHNS and CDR2 SASEGT. As DNA, the CDR3 is TGTGCCAGCAGTGAAGAGGGGGGGGGGGCGTATGGCTACACCTTC. This encodes CASSEEGGGAYGYTF.

CDR3 DNA: TGTGCCATCAGTGAGGTTTTGGGGGACGTGCCTTCCTACGAGCAGTACTTC. Translation gives CAISEVLGDVPSYEQYF. The J gene is TRBJ2-7, the V gene TRBV10-3, with D possibly being TRBD1 or TRBD2 (5 bases each). The CDR3 extends over 17 amino acids. V was clipped by 2 bases and J by 1 base, with 18 bases between them. CDR1 and CDR2 from the germline V gene are ENHRY and SYGVKD.

CDR3 loop: CASSYFPSLAGGPRSRETQYF. Here the CDR3 DNA reads TGTGCCAGCAGTTACTTCCCTTCTCTAGCGGGAGGCCCGCGAAGCAGAGAGACCCAGTACTTC. The gene calls are TRBV6-5 and TRBJ2-5; 11 bases match TRBD2. The CDR3 length is 21 residues. Germline V gene sequence: CDR1 MNHEY, CDR2 SVGAGI. Trimming took 1 base from V and 4 from J; bases not matched to a gene: 20.

Many counts were recorded for this clonotype. The V gene is TRBV30, the J gene TRBJ1-1, with D unresolved. The germline V gene encodes CDR1 GTSNPN and CDR2 SVGIG (reference sequence). The V gene lost 0 bases and the J gene lost 3 bases, with 8 bases spanning the gap. The CDR3 is 13 amino acids. The CDR3 nucleotides read TGTGCCTGGAGTGTACGTGGGGACACTGAAGCTTTCTTT. Its translation: CAWSVRGDTEAFF. Full variable domain (rest looked up from reference TRBV30 and TRBJ1-1): SQTIHQWPATLVQPVGSPLSLECTVEGTSNPNLYWYRQAAGRGLQLLFYSVGIGQISSEVPQNLSASRPQDRQFILSSKKLLLSDSGFYLCAWSVRGDTEAFFGQGTRLTVV.

The chain has TRBV24-1 and TRBJ1-2; 7 positions match TRBD1. The length of the CDR3 is 14 residues. Germline values: CDR1 KGHDR, CDR2 SFDVKD. The V and J ends lost 5 bases and 5 bases, in that order; junction bases with no gene match: 7. The CDR3 sequence: CATSAAAGGYGYTF. In nucleotides, the CDR3 is TGTGCCACCAGTGCCGCGGCAGGGGGGTATGGCTACACCTTC.

A few counts support this clonotype. The chain recombines TRBV20-1 with TRBJ2-7; TRBD1 might be the D (5 bases). Germline CDR1 reads DFQATT; CDR2 reads SNEGSKA (reference sequence). The CDR3 is 12 residues long. V was shortened by 3 bases and J by 3 bases, with 9 bases between the two germline ends. CDR3 region: CSARGRIYEQYF. DNA of the CDR3: TGCAGTGCTAGGGGGCGGATCTACGAGCAGTACTTC.

Remarks on this clonotype: One end of the junction does not line up with germline, which may come from a read error. The rearrangement links TRBV18 to TRBJ1-3; 9 bases line up with TRBD1. The CDR3 is made up of 15 amino acids. Germline CDR1 and CDR2: KGHSH and LQKENI. The CDR3 region is CASSPQGARGNTIYF. The CDR3 coding sequence is TGTGCCAGCTCGCCACAGGGGGCGCGCGGAAACACCATATATTTT.

The chain employs TRBV19 and TRBJ1-5, with unresolved D. V was shortened by 0 bases and J by 1 base, with 7 bases between the two germline ends. Germline loops: CDR1 LNHDA, CDR2 SQIVND (reference sequence). The length of the CDR3 is 15 residues. CDR3: CASSIDRRSNQPQHF. DNA of the CDR3: TGTGCCAGTAGTATAGATCGCAGGAGCAATCAGCCCCAGCATTTT. Looking up the rest from reference TRBV19 and TRBJ1-5 gives the full variable domain: DGGITQSPKYLFRKEGQNVTLSCEQNLNHDAMYWYRQDPGQGLRLIYYSQIVNDFQKGDIAEGYSVSREKKESFPLTVTSAQKNPTAFYLCASSIDRRSNQPQHFGDGTRLSIL.